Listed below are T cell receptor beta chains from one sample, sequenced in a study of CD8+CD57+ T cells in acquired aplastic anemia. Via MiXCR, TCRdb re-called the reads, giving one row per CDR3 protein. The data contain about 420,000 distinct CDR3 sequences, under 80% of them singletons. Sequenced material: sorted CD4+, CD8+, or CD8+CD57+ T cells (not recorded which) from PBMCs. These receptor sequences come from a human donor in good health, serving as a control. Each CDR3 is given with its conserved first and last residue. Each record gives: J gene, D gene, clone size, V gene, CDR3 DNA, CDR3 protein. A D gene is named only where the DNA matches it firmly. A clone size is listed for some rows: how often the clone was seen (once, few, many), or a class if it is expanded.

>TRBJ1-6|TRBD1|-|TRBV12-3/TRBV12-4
TGTGCCAGCAGCCCGGGACAGGTCCATTCACCCCTCCACTTT
CASSPGQVHSPLHF
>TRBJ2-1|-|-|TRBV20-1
TGCAGTGCTAGCTTTGCGGGGACCTACAATGAGCAGTTCTTC
CSASFAGTYNEQFF
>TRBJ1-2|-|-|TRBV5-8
TGTGCCTGCAGCTTGTCGCTACCTAACTATGGCTACACCTTC
CACSLSLPNYGYTF
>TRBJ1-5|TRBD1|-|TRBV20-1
TGCAGTGCTACTGACAGGGGAACCTATGCCCAGCATTTT
CSATDRGTYAQHF
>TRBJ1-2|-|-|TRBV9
TGTGCCACCAGCGGAGACCCCACGGGTCGCACTGAAGCCTTC
CATSGDPTGRTEAF
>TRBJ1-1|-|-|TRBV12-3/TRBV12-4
TGTGCCAGCAGTGTGATGGTCAACACTGAAGCTTTCTTT
CASSVMVNTEAFF
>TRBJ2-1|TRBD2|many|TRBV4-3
TGCGCCAGCAGCCAAGATCGACGGACAAAGCGGGGAGACAATGAGCAGTTCTTC
CASSQDRRTKRGDNEQFF
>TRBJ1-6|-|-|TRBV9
TGTGCCAGCAGCGTATCCCCAGGGACCACTGAACTCCTCTTT
CASSVSPGTTELLF
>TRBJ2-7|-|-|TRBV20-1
TGCAGTGCTAGAGATTCACCGGACAGATACGAGCAGTACTTC
CSARDSPDRYEQYF
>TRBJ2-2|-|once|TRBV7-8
TGTGCCAGCGAAGTAGGGGGGAGAGACCCAGAACTTCGGTTT
CASEVGGRDPELRF
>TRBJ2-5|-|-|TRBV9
TGTGCCAGCAGCGCAGAAGGGGACGAAAAAGGGGGATCCCAGTACTTC
CASSAEGDEKGGSQYF
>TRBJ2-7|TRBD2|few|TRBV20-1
TGCAGTGCTAGATTAGCGGGGGGCGCCTACGAGCAGTACTTC
CSARLAGGAYEQYF
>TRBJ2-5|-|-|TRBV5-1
TGCGCCAGCAGCTTGGCCAGTGACGGGGAAAGTAGCGAGACCCAGTACTTC
CASSLASDGESSETQYF
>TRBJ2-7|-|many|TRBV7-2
TGTGCCAGCAGCTGGGGACTTGGAGCCGAGCAGTACTTC
CASSWGLGAEQYF
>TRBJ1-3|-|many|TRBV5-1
TGCGCCAGCAGCTTGCCAACAGGCGACTCTGGAAACACCATATATTTT
CASSLPTGDSGNTIYF
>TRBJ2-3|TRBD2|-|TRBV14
TGTGCCAGCAGCCAAGATTGGGATAGCGGGTCGGCAGATACGCAGTATTTT
CASSQDWDSGSADTQYF
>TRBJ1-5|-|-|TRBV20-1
TGCAGTGCTAGTTGGGGGGTCACTAATCAGCCCCAGCATTTT
CSASWGVTNQPQHF
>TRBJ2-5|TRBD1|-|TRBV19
TGTGCCAGTAGTGAGTTAACAGGGGCAAGTTCCCAGTACTTC
CASSELTGASSQYF
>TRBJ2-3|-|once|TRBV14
TGTGCCAGCAGCCAAGGCCCCCGGAGAGATACGCAGTATTTT
CASSQGPRRDTQYF
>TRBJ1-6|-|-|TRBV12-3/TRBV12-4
TGTGCCTGTCGGGTACAGACCGGGACACCCCTCCACTTT
CACRVQTGTPLHF
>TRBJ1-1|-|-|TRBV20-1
TGCAGTGTCTGGGACACTGAAGCTTTCTTT
CSVWDTEAFF
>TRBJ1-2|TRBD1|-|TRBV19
TGTGCCAGTAGTATTTGGGACAGAAACTATGGCTACACCTTC
CASSIWDRNYGYTF
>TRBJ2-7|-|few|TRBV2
TGTGCCAGCAGTGTGAGGGGCGGACACCAGTACTTC
CASSVRGGHQYF
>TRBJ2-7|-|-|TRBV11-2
TGTGCCAGCAGCGTAACGAGTTCAGATGAGCAGTACTTC
CASSVTSSDEQYF
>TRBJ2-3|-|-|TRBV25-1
TGTGCCAGCAGCCGAATCATCAGACTAGGTGGATCAGATACGCAGTATTTT
CASSRIIRLGGSDTQYF
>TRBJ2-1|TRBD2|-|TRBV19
TGTGCCAGTAGGACTAGCGGGAGGATCTCCTACAATGAGCAGTTCTTC
CASRTSGRISYNEQFF
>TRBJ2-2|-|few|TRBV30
TGTGCCTGGAGTGTACCCAGAACACAGGTGTTGTATACCGGGGAGCTGTTTTTT
CAWSVPRTQVLYTGELFF
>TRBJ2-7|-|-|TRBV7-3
TGCGCCAGCAGCTTAATCTGTGCGGGGATGTCCTATAATGAGAGTGAGCAGTACTTC
CASSLICAGMSYNESEQYF
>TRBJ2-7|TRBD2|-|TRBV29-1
TGCAGCGTTGCCCGGCCGGGGGGGGAGCAGTACTTC
CSVARPGGEQYF
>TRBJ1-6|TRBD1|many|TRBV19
TGTGCCAGTAGTACCTCGGGACAGGGTGGTTCACCCCTCCACTTT
CASSTSGQGGSPLHF
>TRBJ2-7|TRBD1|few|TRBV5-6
TGTGCCAGCAGCTTGGATTCCCGGCCAGGGGGTTTGCACGAGCAGTACTTC
CASSLDSRPGGLHEQYF
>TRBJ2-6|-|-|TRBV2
TGTGCCAGCAGTGAACCGGGGGCAGGGGCCAACGTCCTGACTTTC
CASSEPGAGANVLTF
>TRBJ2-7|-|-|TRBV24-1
TGTGCCACCAGTGGCATCCCGGGCCCCTACGAGCAGTACTTC
CATSGIPGPYEQYF
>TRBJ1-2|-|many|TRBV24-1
TGTGCCACCAGTGATACCAGGGTGGCGTATGGCTACACCTTC
CATSDTRVAYGYTF
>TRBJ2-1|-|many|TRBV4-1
TGCGCCAGCAGCCAAGGAAGGCAAAGCTCCTACAATGAGCAGTTCTTC
CASSQGRQSSYNEQFF
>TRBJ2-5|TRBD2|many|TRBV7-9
TGTGCCAGCAACCCTAGCGGGGGAGAGACCCAGTACTTC
CASNPSGGETQYF
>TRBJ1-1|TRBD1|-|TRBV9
TGTGCCAGCAGCGAGAGACAGGGTTCGACCTACGAGCTCTTT
CASSERQGSTYELF
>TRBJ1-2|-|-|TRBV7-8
TGTGCCAGCAGCTTATCCGAGACAGGTAGAGGGAGCTACACCTTC
CASSLSETGRGSYTF
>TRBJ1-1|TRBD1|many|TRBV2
TGTGCCAGCAGTGAAGGGGGACAGCAGAACACTGAAGCTTTCTTT
CASSEGGQQNTEAFF
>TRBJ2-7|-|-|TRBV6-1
TGTGCCAGCCACGCAGAAGCGATTAAGACCTACGAGCAGTACTTC
CASHAEAIKTYEQYF
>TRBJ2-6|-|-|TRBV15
TGTGCCACCAGCTTGGATGTCTCTCGGCCCAACGTCCTGACTTTC
CATSLDVSRPNVLTF
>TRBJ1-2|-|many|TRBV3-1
TGTGCCAGCAGCCCTATCCTTCGCGGCGCTCACTATGGCTACACCTTC
CASSPILRGAHYGYTF
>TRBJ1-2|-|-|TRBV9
TGTGCCAGCAGCGTTGGACAGAACCGCTATGGCTACACCTTC
CASSVGQNRYGYTF
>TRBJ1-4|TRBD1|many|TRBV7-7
TGTGCCAGCAGCGCAGGGACAGGGGGCTTTGAAAAACTGTTTTTT
CASSAGTGGFEKLFF
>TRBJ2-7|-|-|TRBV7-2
TGTGCCAGCAGCTTGGTGGCCCCCTACGAGCAGTACTTC
CASSLVAPYEQYF
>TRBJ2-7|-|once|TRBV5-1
TGCGCCAGCAGCCTGGAGAGATCGGAGAGCGAGCAGTACTTC
CASSLERSESEQYF
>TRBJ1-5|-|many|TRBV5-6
TGTGCCAGCAGCTTGGCCAGGGGAACCTTTCAGCCCCAGCATTTT
CASSLARGTFQPQHF
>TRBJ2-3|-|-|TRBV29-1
TGCAGCGTCGACCCCGGACAAGGTAACGATACGCAGTATTTT
CSVDPGQGNDTQYF
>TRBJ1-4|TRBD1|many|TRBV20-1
TGCAGTGCTAGTTTGAGGACAGGGGTGCTCACTAATGAAAAACTGTTTTTT
CSASLRTGVLTNEKLFF
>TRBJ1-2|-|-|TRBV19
TGTGTCAGCTCACCACCGGGAGAGGGGGACCACTATGGCTACACCTTC
CVSSPPGEGDHYGYTF